This entry lists 32 T cell receptor beta chains sequenced from one sample in a study of response to subunit inactivated influenza vaccine. A single record per CDR3 protein comes from TCRdb applying MiXCR to the RT-PCR reads. The sample records about 520,000 distinct CDR3 sequences, over 25% being singletons. The material was CD4+ T cells sorted from PBMCs, obtained 5 days after vaccination. The receptors come from a man aged 50 to 59 who received an inactivated influenza vaccine.

The V and J genes are TRBV7-2 and TRBJ2-7; the match to TRBD1 covers 7 bases. CDR1 and CDR2 (germline): SGHTA, FQGNSA. V was pared by 5 bases and J by 3 bases, with 4 bases of the junction left unmatched. The CDR3 consists of 13 residues. For the CDR3, the DNA is TGTGCCAGCAGCAAAGGACAGGTCTACGAGCAGTACTTC. Its translation is CASSKGQVYEQYF.

This clonotype was seen a handful of times. This chain uses TRBV4-3 with TRBJ1-5, with D uncertain. Between the trimmed V and J ends, which lost 0 bases and 0 bases, there was a span of 6 bases. Germline V lookup: CDR1 LGHNA, CDR2 YSLEER. This CDR3 comprises 15 residues. In DNA, the CDR3 is TGCGCCAGCAGCCAAGAATTCGGTAGCAATCAGCCCCAGCATTTT. Translating it yields CASSQEFGSNQPQHF.

Comment on this clonotype: Germline and junction disagree at one end, which may indicate a read error. This chain links TRBV10-3 with TRBJ2-7; possible D gene TRBD2, 6 bases. This CDR3 contains 15 residues. CDR1 ENHRY and CDR2 SYGVKD come from the germline V gene. In DNA form, the CDR3 reads TGTGCTACTACCAACCGACCGGGACTCCCCTACGAGCAGTATTTC. This encodes CATTNRPGLPYEQYF.

This clonotype was seen a handful of times. This sequence joins TRBV5-1 and TRBJ2-7; 9 nucleotides align to TRBD1. Unmatched junction bases numbered 4, after V lost 1 base and J lost 2 bases. CDR1 is SGHRS and CDR2 is YFSETQ in the germline V gene. The CDR3 totals 15 residues. The CDR3 DNA reads TGCGCCAGCAGCTTGTCCGGGACAGGGACCTACGAGCAGTACTTC. This translates into CASSLSGTGTYEQYF.

V gene TRBV5-1 combines with J gene TRBJ2-7; 8 bases map to TRBD1. Trimming took 1 base from V and 3 from J; bases not matched to a gene: 6. This CDR3 contains 15 residues. Germline CDR1 SGHRS, CDR2 YFSETQ. The DNA of the CDR3 is TGCGCCAGCAGCTTGAAAGGGACAGGATACTACGAGCAGTACTTC. The encoded protein is CASSLKGTGYYEQYF. Variable domain in full (rest from reference TRBV5-1 and TRBJ2-7): KAGVTQTPRYLIKTRGQQVTLSCSPISGHRSVSWYQQTPGQGLQFLFEYFSETQRNKGNFPGRFSGRQFSNSRSEMNVSTLELGDSALYLCASSLKGTGYYEQYFGPGTRLTVT.

The gene calls are TRBV10-3 and TRBJ1-2; D perhaps matches TRBD1 (5 bases). Germline assignment: CDR1 ENHRY and CDR2 SYGVKD. V was shortened by 8 bases and J by 3 bases, with 10 bases between the two germline ends. This CDR3 has 12 amino acids. The DNA of the CDR3 is TGTGCCATCCAGATAGGGGACTATGGCTACACCTTC. Encoded protein: CAIQIGDYGYTF.

The rearrangement links TRBV20-1 to TRBJ1-4; no firm D call. Trimming took off 4 bases at V and 7 bases at J, with 13 bases between the two ends. The CDR3 totals 13 residues. CDR1 and CDR2 (germline): DFQATT, SNEGSKA (reference sequence). The CDR3 here is CSATGSFREKLFF. CDR3 nucleotide sequence: TGCAGTGCTACTGGCTCTTTTCGTGAAAAACTGTTTTTT.

This clonotype was recorded a few times. This chain connects TRBV7-9 to TRBJ2-7; D not certain. CDR3 length equals 12 residues. Germline V gene sequence: CDR1 SEHNR, CDR2 FQNEAQ (reference sequence). Trimming took off 5 bases at V and 4 bases at J, with 9 bases between the two ends. In DNA form, the CDR3 reads TGTGCCAGCAGCCGCGATGAGTACGAGCAGTACTTC. Amino acid sequence: CASSRDEYEQYF.

This clonotype was recorded a few times. The genes are TRBV10-3 and TRBJ2-7, with 9 bases aligning to TRBD2. V lost 5 bases to trimming and J lost 5 bases; unmatched junction nucleotides: 10. This CDR3 spans 15 amino acids. The germline CDR1 and CDR2 sequences are ENHRY and SYGVKD. The CDR3 bases are TGTGCCATCAGTCAATCGCGGGGGGGCTTCGACGAGCAGTACTTC. It codes for CAISQSRGGFDEQYF.

V and J are TRBV6-2 or TRBV6-3 and TRBJ2-1, with D perhaps TRBD2 (5 bases). CDR3 length: 16 residues. Trimming stripped 6 bases from V and 4 bases from J, with 19 bases between. Germline lookup yields CDR1 MNHEY and CDR2 SVGEGT. CDR3 in DNA: TGTGCCAGCAGCCTAGACTATCGGAAAACATACAATGAGCAGTTCTTC. It yields the protein CASSLDYRKTYNEQFF.

This clonotype showed up just a few times. V is TRBV9 and J is TRBJ2-4; D unclear. Between the trimmed V and J ends, which lost 0 bases and 0 bases, there was a span of 4 bases. The CDR3 is 14 residues long. Germline V gives CDR1 SGDLS, CDR2 YYNGEE. CDR3 loop: CASSVGLAKNIQYF. In nucleotides, the CDR3 is TGTGCCAGCAGCGTAGGATTAGCCAAAAACATTCAGTACTTC.

V usage is TRBV3-1 and J usage is TRBJ2-2; D might be TRBD1 (6 bases). Germline V gene lookup returns CDR1 LGHDT and CDR2 YNNKEL (reference sequence). The germline V and J ends were trimmed by 8 bases and 0 bases, with 10 bases remaining between them. This CDR3 region has 14 residues. CDR3 in DNA: TGTGCCAGCGCCAGGGGCCCGAACACCGGGGAGCTGTTTTTT. Amino acid sequence: CASARGPNTGELFF.

V usage is TRBV6-5 and J usage is TRBJ2-5; D may match TRBD1 or TRBD2 (5 bases each). The CDR3 has 18 amino acids. Germline V CDR1 and CDR2: MNHEY, SVGAGI. Trimming pared 0 bases from V and 5 bases from J, leaving 22 bases between. CDR3 coding DNA: TGTGCCAGCAGTTACTCGTTTCCCCGACGGACGGGGCGGGAGACCCAGTACTTC. This gives the protein CASSYSFPRRTGRETQYF.

In DNA form, the CDR3 reads TGTGCCAGCAGCTTGCCGGGGGGCTGGTACGAGCAGTACTTC. It yields the protein CASSLPGGWYEQYF. The rearrangement uses TRBV7-2 and TRBJ2-7, with D perhaps matching TRBD2 (7 bases). V was shortened by 3 bases and J by 4 bases, with 13 bases between the two germline ends. Germline V gene data show CDR1 as SGHTA and CDR2 as FQGNSA. This CDR3 region has 14 residues. Full variable domain (remainder filled in from reference TRBV7-2 and TRBJ2-7): GAGVSQSPSNKVTEKGKDVELRCDPISGHTALYWYRQSLGQGLEFLIYFQGNSAPDKSGLPSDRFSAERTGGSVSTLTIQRTQQEDSAVYLCASSLPGGWYEQYFGPGTRLTVT.

This clonotype was counted only a few times. The V call is TRBV7-2, the J call TRBJ2-7; 10 positions match TRBD2. CDR1 and CDR2 (germline): SGHTA, FQGNSA. This CDR3 has 19 residues. V shed 0 bases, J shed 2 bases, and the junction held 13 bases outside the gene matches. CDR3: CASSLARGASGSRPYEQYF. In nucleotides, the CDR3 is TGTGCCAGCAGCTTAGCCCGGGGGGCTAGCGGGAGTAGACCCTACGAGCAGTACTTC.

This clonotype was seen more than once but under ten times. The DNA for the CDR3 is TGCGCCAGCAGCCTACAAGTTTTGTCCGGGGAGCTGTTTTTT. It translates to CASSLQVLSGELFF. The chain joins TRBV5-1 to TRBJ2-2; D unresolved. Germline CDR1 is SGHRS and CDR2 is YFSETQ. Trimming cost V 4 bases and J 6 bases, with 13 bases left between them. There are 14 residues in the CDR3.

Only a few counts were recorded for this clonotype. The chain is built from TRBV19 and TRBJ2-5, with D possibly being TRBD1 (6 bases). The V gene's germline CDR1 is LNHDA and CDR2 SQIVND (reference sequence). V was cut by 6 bases and J by 1 base, with 9 bases left in between. The CDR3 consists of 13 residues. CDR3 DNA: TGTGCCAGTAGCCAGGGGCTCCAAGAGACCCAGTACTTC. This codes for CASSQGLQETQYF.

This clonotype was observed many times. The chain carries TRBV4-2 and TRBJ2-1; D not resolved. This CDR3 has 15 residues. V was clipped by 0 bases and J by 0 bases, with 6 bases between them. From germline, CDR1 is LGHNA and CDR2 YNFKEQ. The CDR3 protein is CASSQDLSSYNEQFF. DNA of the CDR3: TGTGCCAGCAGCCAAGACTTGAGCTCCTACAATGAGCAGTTCTTC.

This rearrangement joins TRBV7-2 to TRBJ2-4; D might be TRBD2 (6 bases). Deletions cut 0 bases from V and 5 bases from J, with 17 bases between. The CDR3 extends over 17 amino acids. Germline V CDR1 and CDR2: SGHTA, FQGNSA. In DNA form, the CDR3 reads TGTGCCAGCAGCTTAGCCGGGACGGTGCCTAGCGAAAACATTCAGTACTTC. This translates into CASSLAGTVPSENIQYF.

This clonotype was observed a handful of times. Written as DNA, the CDR3 is TGTGCCAGTAGTATAGATCAACCTGGGGCCAACGTCCTGACTTTC. Translating it yields CASSIDQPGANVLTF. The rearrangement joins TRBV19 to TRBJ2-6; D ambiguous. The V end lost 0 bases, the J end lost 2 bases, and 5 bases lay between the germline ends. The CDR3 runs 15 residues. The germline CDR1 and CDR2 sequences are LNHDA and SQIVND (reference sequence). Based on the CDR3 plus reference TRBV19 and TRBJ2-6, the full variable domain is DGGITQSPKYLFRKEGQNVTLSCEQNLNHDAMYWYRQDPGQGLRLIYYSQIVNDFQKGDIAEGYSVSREKKESFPLTVTSAQKNPTAFYLCASSIDQPGANVLTFGAGSRLTVL.

This clonotype came up a few times. The CDR3 loop reads CASTPDAVSKNIQYF. CDR3 sequence (DNA): TGTGCCAGTACCCCCGACGCGGTGTCCAAAAACATTCAGTACTTC. The rearrangement joins TRBV19 to TRBJ2-4, with D unclear. There are 15 residues in the CDR3. Trimming stripped 7 bases from V and 2 bases from J, with 15 bases between. Germline V gene sequence: CDR1 LNHDA, CDR2 SQIVND (reference sequence).

This rearrangement joins TRBV5-1 to TRBJ2-7; unclear D gene. Per germline, CDR1 SGHRS and CDR2 YFSETQ. V was cut by 0 bases and J by 2 bases, with 6 bases left in between. The CDR3 is 13 residues long. DNA of the CDR3: TGCGCCAGCAGCTTGGATCCAACCTACGAGCAGTACTTC. This gives the protein CASSLDPTYEQYF.

The genes are TRBV12-3 or TRBV12-4 and TRBJ2-7; unclear D gene. The CDR3 has 13 amino acids. The V gene lost 5 bases and the J gene lost 1 base, with 9 bases spanning the gap. The CDR3 region is CASSQTNSYEQYF. The CDR3 nucleotides are TGTGCCAGCAGTCAAACTAATTCCTACGAGCAGTACTTC.

This clonotype came up a few times. Here the CDR3 reads CASSRFGLAGGGGDTQYF. CDR3 nucleotides: TGTGCCAGCAGTCGTTTCGGACTAGCGGGGGGCGGGGGAGATACGCAGTATTTT. The chain combines TRBV11-2 with TRBJ2-3; TRBD2 agrees at 14 bases. CDR1 is SGHAT, CDR2 FQNNGV, per germline. The CDR3 sequence is 18 residues long. V trimming: 6 bases; J trimming: 5 bases; junction bases outside the gene matches: 13.

As concerns this clonotype: Its ends do not fully match the called genes, so a read error is possible. The V call is TRBV12-3 or TRBV12-4, the J call TRBJ2-1; 9 positions match TRBD2. The CDR3 runs 18 residues. The CDR3 loop is CAISLMSLAGFLSNEQFF. In DNA, the CDR3 is TGTGCCATCAGTTTGATGAGTCTAGCGGGATTTCTGTCCAATGAGCAGTTCTTC.

The sample holds a few counts of this clonotype. This rearrangement joins TRBV29-1 to TRBJ1-5; D is ambiguous. Germline V gives CDR1 SQVTM, CDR2 ANQGSEA. The CDR3 consists of 13 residues. Trimming took off 4 bases at V and 3 bases at J, with 10 bases between the two ends. This CDR3 is CSVASAYNQPQHF. The CDR3 DNA is TGCAGCGTTGCTAGTGCGTACAATCAGCCCCAGCATTTT.

The J gene is TRBJ2-5, the V gene TRBV5-1; D not resolved. This CDR3 comprises 12 residues. Between the trimmed V and J ends, which lost 4 bases and 4 bases, there was a span of 8 bases. Per germline, CDR1 SGHRS and CDR2 YFSETQ. The CDR3 sequence is CASSAGVETQYF. The CDR3 DNA follows: TGCGCCAGCAGCGCTGGCGTAGAGACCCAGTACTTC.

The chain couples TRBV10-3 to TRBJ1-5; D not certain. Germline assignment: CDR1 ENHRY and CDR2 SYGVKD. CDR3 length: 14 residues. V lost 3 bases to trimming and J lost 4 bases, with 10 bases between them. The CDR3 DNA follows: TGTGCCATCAGTGATGGACGGCCGAATCAGCCCCAGCATTTT. The encoded protein is CAISDGRPNQPQHF.

The rearrangement links TRBV20-1 to TRBJ1-6; no reliable D call. The germline V gene encodes CDR1 DFQATT and CDR2 SNEGSKA (reference sequence). There are 14 residues in the CDR3. V shed 6 bases and J shed 0 bases, with 9 bases lying between them. As DNA, the CDR3 is TGCAGTGCAAGCGGGAGCTCCTATAATTCACCCCTCCACTTT. This translates into CSASGSSYNSPLHF.

This clonotype was detected many times. The CDR3 reads CSVGGTANTEAFF. CDR3 in DNA: TGCAGCGTCGGCGGGACAGCAAACACTGAAGCTTTCTTT. This chain joins TRBV29-1 and TRBJ1-1, with 7 bases fitting TRBD1. The CDR3 contains 13 residues. CDR1 is SQVTM, CDR2 ANQGSEA, per germline. The V gene end was trimmed by 6 bases and the J gene end by 2 bases; junction bases not matched to a gene: 6.

There are a few counts of this clonotype. This chain uses TRBV24-1 with TRBJ2-1; D is ambiguous. Germline-derived CDR1 and CDR2 are KGHDR and SFDVKD. Trimming stripped 2 bases from V and 10 bases from J, with 17 bases between. The CDR3 totals 15 residues. Written as DNA, the CDR3 is TGTGCCACCAGTGATTCTCGACCTAGATCCAACGAGCAGTTCTTC. Translated, it gives CATSDSRPRSNEQFF.

The V gene is TRBV6-1, the J gene TRBJ2-3; 8 positions match TRBD1. The V gene's germline CDR1 is MNHNS and CDR2 SASEGT. V lost 7 bases, J lost 4 bases, and 13 bases stayed unmatched. The CDR3 covers 16 residues. CDR3 DNA sequence: TGTGCCAGCACCCCCGGACAGGGAAGGATGGCAGATACGCAGTATTTT. This codes for CASTPGQGRMADTQYF.